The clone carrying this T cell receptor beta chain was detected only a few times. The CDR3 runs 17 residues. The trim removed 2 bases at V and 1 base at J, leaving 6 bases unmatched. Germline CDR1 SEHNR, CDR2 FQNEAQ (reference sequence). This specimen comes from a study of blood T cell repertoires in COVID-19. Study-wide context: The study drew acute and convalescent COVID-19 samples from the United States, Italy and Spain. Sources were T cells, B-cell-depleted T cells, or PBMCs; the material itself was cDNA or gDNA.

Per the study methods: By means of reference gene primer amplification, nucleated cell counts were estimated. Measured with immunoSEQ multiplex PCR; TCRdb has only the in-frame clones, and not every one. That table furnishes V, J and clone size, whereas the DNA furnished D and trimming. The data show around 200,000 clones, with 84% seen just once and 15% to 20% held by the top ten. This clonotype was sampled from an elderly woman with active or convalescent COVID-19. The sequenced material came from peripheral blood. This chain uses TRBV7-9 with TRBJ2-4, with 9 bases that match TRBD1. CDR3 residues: CASSLPTGGRAKNIQYF. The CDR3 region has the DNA TGTGCCAGCAGCTTACCTACAGGGGGCCGGGCCAAAAACATTCAGTACTTC.